The T cell receptor (beta chain) described here comes from a study of beta chain features in type 1 diabetes. The study reverse transcribed the entire isolated RNA, so it sequenced expressed TCRB transcripts. The assay was immunoSEQ multiplex PCR, and TCRdb's table has in-frame clones only and misses some. The sample has 150,000 to 200,000 clones, approximately 8.1% seen once; the top ten hold 0.5%. Notes on the study in general: Moderately but significantly shorter TCRB CDR3s were found in Type 1 diabetes patients in all four CD4+ subsets.

This clone was counted many times. Its antigen remains unidentified. The V gene lost 5 bases and the J gene lost 2 bases, with 21 bases spanning the gap. CDR3 length equals 18 residues. The germline V gene has CDR1 LNHDA and CDR2 SQIVND (reference sequence). The origin of this receptor is a young man with type 1 diabetes. The sample consisted of central memory CD4+ T cells from blood. The V and J genes are TRBV19 and TRBJ2-2; the D gene is possibly TRBD2 (6 bases). CDR3 DNA sequence: TGTGCCAGTAGTTGGGAGACTAGACTTGTGCTAAACACCGGGGAGCTGTTTTTT. It yields the protein CASSWETRLVLNTGELFF.